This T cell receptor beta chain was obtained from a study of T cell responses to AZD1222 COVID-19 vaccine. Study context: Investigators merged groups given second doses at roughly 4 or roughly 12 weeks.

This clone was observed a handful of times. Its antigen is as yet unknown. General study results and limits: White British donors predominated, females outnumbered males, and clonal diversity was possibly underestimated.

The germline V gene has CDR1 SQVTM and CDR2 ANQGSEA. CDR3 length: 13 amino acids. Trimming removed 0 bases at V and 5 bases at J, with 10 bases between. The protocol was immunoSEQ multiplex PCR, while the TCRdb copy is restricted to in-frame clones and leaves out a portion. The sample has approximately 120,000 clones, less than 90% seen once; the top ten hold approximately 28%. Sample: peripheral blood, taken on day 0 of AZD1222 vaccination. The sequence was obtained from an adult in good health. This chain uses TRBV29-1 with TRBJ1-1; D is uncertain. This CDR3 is CSVEDLAGTEAFF. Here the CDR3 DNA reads TGCAGCGTTGAAGATCTTGCAGGAACTGAAGCTTTCTTT.